These 31 T cell receptor beta chains share one sample of origin, sequenced in a study of blood T cell repertoires in COVID-19 (dated by TCRdb to the early 2020s). Library creation used the immunoSEQ multiplex PCR assay. TCRdb obtained this table from immuneACCESS and retained in-frame rearrangements with V and J assigned. These tables miss some clones; where compared with another copy, unresolved V genes account for less than half of the shortfall, and the remainder is unexplained. The sample includes fewer than 500,000 clones, with approximately 90% observed a single time. Of the sample, about 1.5% is held by the ten largest clones. Sequencing input: peripheral blood. Source of these receptors: a woman aged 25 to 45 with active or convalescent COVID-19.

This rearrangement joins TRBV5-1 to TRBJ1-1, with no clear D. The CDR3 contains 15 residues. V lost 0 bases to trimming and J lost 0 bases, with 9 bases between them. CDR1 and CDR2 (germline): SGHRS, YFSETQ. CDR3 nucleotides: TGCGCCAGCAGCTTGGGGGCCACTGTGAACACTGAAGCTTTCTTT. Its translation: CASSLGATVNTEAFF.

This chain uses TRBV18 with TRBJ1-2, with 10 nucleotides matching TRBD1. There are 15 residues in the CDR3. CDR1 and CDR2 from the germline V gene are KGHSH and LQKENI. J gave up 3 bases and V 6 bases, and 7 bases lay outside the gene matches. CDR3 residues: CASSHVGQGDYGYTF. The CDR3 DNA reads TGTGCCAGCTCGCATGTTGGACAGGGGGACTATGGCTACACCTTC.

CDR3 region: CASSRDRGRGEKLFF. CDR3 DNA sequence: TGTGCCAGCAGCCGGGACAGGGGGCGCGGCGAAAAACTGTTTTTT. The V and J genes are TRBV6-2 or TRBV6-3 and TRBJ1-4, with 12 nucleotides matching TRBD1. Germline CDR1 MNHEY, CDR2 SVGEGT. CDR3 size: 15 residues. Germline trimming cut 6 bases from V and 8 bases from J; bases unmatched to any gene: 7.

This rearrangement joins TRBV4-1 to TRBJ1-4; 9 bases are a match to TRBD1. The CDR3 has 18 amino acids. V lost 2 bases to trimming and J lost 8 bases; unmatched junction nucleotides: 15. The germline V gene has CDR1 MGHRA and CDR2 YSYEKL. Written as DNA, the CDR3 is TGCGCCAGCAGCCAACTACTAAACAGGGGGCTTCCCAGGGAAAAACTGTTTTTT. As protein: CASSQLLNRGLPREKLFF.

This clone was recorded only once. The chain joins TRBV30 to TRBJ2-5; D unresolved. The germline V and J ends were trimmed by 2 bases and 0 bases, with 13 bases remaining between them. The germline CDR1 and CDR2 sequences are GTSNPN and SVGIG (reference sequence). CDR3 size: 15 residues. The CDR3 loop is CAWSLGRLYQETQYF. CDR3 nucleotides: TGTGCCTGGAGTCTTGGTCGACTCTACCAAGAGACCCAGTACTTC.

The chain uses TRBV18 and TRBJ2-1; TRBD1 is a possible D gene (5 bases). Trimming left V 2 bases short and J 0 bases short, with 8 bases between. Germline V lookup: CDR1 KGHSH, CDR2 LQKENI. This CDR3 comprises 15 residues. The DNA of the CDR3 is TGTGCCAGCTCACCATCTCAGGGCTCCTACAATGAGCAGTTCTTC. This translates into CASSPSQGSYNEQFF.

The genes are TRBV6-4 and TRBJ1-1; 8 nucleotides match TRBD1. CDR3 length equals 17 residues. Trimming removed 2 bases from V and 3 bases from J; junction bases left unmatched: 11. Germline V gene data show CDR1 as MRHNA and CDR2 as SNTAGT. The CDR3 region is CASSDPGGRPMYTEAFF. Written as DNA, the CDR3 is TGTGCCAGCAGTGACCCAGGGGGCAGGCCAATGTACACTGAAGCTTTCTTT.

V is TRBV6-5 and J is TRBJ1-2, with D hard to call. The V gene's germline CDR1 is MNHEY and CDR2 SVGAGI. V lost 2 bases, J lost 0 bases, and 10 bases lay in between. This CDR3 contains 15 residues. CDR3 residues: CASSYGTDPNYGYTF. The CDR3 region has the DNA TGTGCCAGCAGTTACGGCACAGATCCTAACTATGGCTACACCTTC.

V gene TRBV2 combines with J gene TRBJ1-2; D perhaps matches TRBD1 (5 bases). Trimming pared 6 bases from V and 8 bases from J, leaving 19 bases between. Per the germline V gene, CDR1 is SNHLY and CDR2 is FYNNEI. The CDR3 sequence is 14 residues long. The CDR3 spells CASSPLGGGKGYTF. CDR3 coding DNA: TGTGCCAGCAGCCCCCTCGGTGGGGGGAAAGGCTACACCTTC.

The chain recombines TRBV19 with TRBJ1-1; 11 bases are a match to TRBD1. There are 18 residues in the CDR3. Germline lookup yields CDR1 LNHDA and CDR2 SQIVND (reference sequence). The junction had 11 bases not matched to a gene; V was cut back by 4 bases and J by 1 base. CDR3 protein: CASSKSRDRGFSNTEAFF. CDR3 DNA sequence: TGTGCCAGTAGTAAAAGCCGGGACAGGGGGTTTTCGAACACTGAAGCTTTCTTT.

The rearrangement links TRBV5-1 to TRBJ1-1, with TRBD1 matching 8 bases. The CDR3 covers 17 residues. The germline CDR1 and CDR2 sequences are SGHRS and YFSETQ. V shed 2 bases, J shed 0 bases, and the junction held 9 bases outside the gene matches. CDR3 in amino acids: CASSLGQGVLMNTEAFF. CDR3 sequence (DNA): TGCGCCAGCAGCTTAGGACAGGGAGTCCTCATGAACACTGAAGCTTTCTTT.

The DNA for the CDR3 is TGTGCCTGGAGGACAGGGGGTAGGCAGCCCCAGCATTTT. It encodes CAWRTGGRQPQHF. The rearrangement links TRBV30 to TRBJ1-5; 9 bases map to TRBD1. This CDR3 is 13 amino acids long. V lost 3 bases and J lost 7; bases outside the gene matches: 4. CDR1 is GTSNPN, CDR2 SVGIG, per germline (reference sequence).

The chain links TRBV30 to TRBJ2-7; no firm D call. Germline CDR1 is GTSNPN and CDR2 is SVGIG (reference sequence). The CDR3 has 12 residues. The V end was cut by 3 bases, the J end by 3 bases, with 9 bases between. CDR3 amino acids: CAWSAGGYEQYF. CDR3 coding DNA: TGTGCCTGGAGCGCCGGTGGCTACGAGCAGTACTTC. The variable domain in full, with the rest retrieved from reference TRBV30 and TRBJ2-7, is SQTIHQWPATLVQPVGSPLSLECTVEGTSNPNLYWYRQAAGRGLQLLFYSVGIGQISSEVPQNLSASRPQDRQFILSSKKLLLSDSGFYLCAWSAGGYEQYFGPGTRLTVT.

The table lists this clone with a few counts. The V call is TRBV6-1, the J call TRBJ2-1; TRBD2 matches 8 bases. Looked up from germline, CDR1 is MNHNS and CDR2 is SASEGT. This CDR3 contains 15 residues. Unmatched junction bases numbered 3, after V lost 3 bases and J lost 2 bases. The CDR3: CASSDTSGPYNEQFF. Here the CDR3 DNA reads TGTGCCAGCAGTGACACTAGCGGCCCCTACAATGAGCAGTTCTTC.

This clone was counted a single time. One end of the junction fails to match germline, which may point to a read error. V and J are TRBV6-1 and TRBJ1-4; D not certain. Germline CDR1 and CDR2: MNHNS and SASEGT. The CDR3 totals 12 residues. The CDR3, as DNA: TGTGCCAGCAGTGAACCCTCTCGGGTCCAGATTTTT. Its translation is CASSEPSRVQIF.

This CDR3 is CASSSYRDEAFF. Written as DNA, the CDR3 is TGTGCCAGCAGTAGCTACAGGGATGAAGCTTTCTTT. The chain uses TRBV28 and TRBJ1-1, with D perhaps TRBD1 (6 bases). This CDR3 spans 12 amino acids. The V end was cut by 5 bases, the J end by 7 bases, with 11 bases between. CDR1 and CDR2 from the germline V gene are MDHEN and SYDVKM.

CDR3 in amino acids: CSVAELTGTNEKLFF. The CDR3 region has the DNA TGCAGCGTTGCTGAGCTAACAGGAACTAATGAAAAACTGTTTTTT. The rearrangement links TRBV29-1 to TRBJ1-4, with a weak D call TRBD1 (5 bases). V lost 4 bases and J lost 1, with 13 bases in between. Germline V CDR1 and CDR2: SQVTM, ANQGSEA. This CDR3 comprises 15 residues.

The chain joins TRBV12-3 or TRBV12-4 to TRBJ2-1; D uncertain. V was pared by 10 bases and J by 3 bases, with 13 bases between. CDR3 length: 13 amino acids. The CDR3 is CATVTDNYNEQFF. For the CDR3, the DNA is TGTGCCACCGTCACAGATAACTACAATGAGCAGTTCTTC.

As regards this clone: This specimen includes other DNA sequences encoding the same CDR3. The rearrangement links TRBV19 to TRBJ2-1; 11 nucleotides line up with TRBD2. CDR1 and CDR2 (germline): LNHDA, SQIVND (reference sequence). After removal of 6 bases from V and 1 base from J, the junction contained 5 bases not matched to a gene. The CDR3 is 16 residues long. CDR3 sequence reads: CASRGLAGGSYNEQFF. For the CDR3, the DNA is TGTGCCAGTAGGGGCCTAGCGGGAGGTTCCTACAATGAGCAGTTCTTC.

V and J are TRBV6-1 and TRBJ2-3; no definite D call. From germline, CDR1 is MNHNS and CDR2 SASEGT. The CDR3 spans 17 residues. V lost 2 bases and J 2 bases, leaving 17 bases between the germline ends. The CDR3 region is CASSETLAAQSTDTQYF. The CDR3, as DNA: TGTGCCAGCAGTGAAACCTTGGCGGCGCAATCCACAGATACGCAGTATTTT.

This chain connects TRBV5-1 to TRBJ2-2; 10 bases map to TRBD2. Losses at the gene ends were 0 bases for V and 3 bases for J; bases not matched to a gene: 11. The germline CDR1 and CDR2 sequences are SGHRS and YFSETQ. This CDR3 is 19 amino acids long. The CDR3 loop reads CASSLGVSGRLSDTGELFF. CDR3 DNA: TGCGCCAGCAGCTTGGGGGTTAGCGGGAGGCTTTCGGACACCGGGGAGCTGTTTTTT.

This sequence joins TRBV30 and TRBJ2-7; a weak D match, TRBD2 (6 bases). Germline CDR1 reads GTSNPN; CDR2 reads SVGIG (reference sequence). The CDR3 loop spans 15 amino acids. The V end was cut by 2 bases, the J end by 2 bases, with 16 bases between. For the CDR3, the DNA is TGTGCCTGGAGTTTGGACGGGAGAGCTGCCTACGAGCAGTACTTC. Translated, it gives CAWSLDGRAAYEQYF.

The chain joins TRBV3-1 (or the pseudogene TRBV3-2) to TRBJ2-7; 7 bases are a match to TRBD2. With 2 bases clipped from V and 7 bases from J, the junction kept 11 bases outside the gene matches. The germline CDR1 and CDR2 sequences are LGHDT and YNNKEL (reference sequence). The length of the CDR3 is 15 residues. CDR3 loop: CASSQSGGAPGEQYF. CDR3 DNA: TGTGCCAGCAGCCAATCGGGGGGTGCCCCCGGAGAGCAGTACTTC.

V is TRBV6-5 and J is TRBJ1-1; weak D call: TRBD1 (5 bases). V shed 7 bases and J shed 0 bases, with 15 bases lying between them. The CDR3 totals 15 residues. The germline V gene has CDR1 MNHEY and CDR2 SVGAGI. Here the CDR3 reads CASIPSRVMNTEAFF. The CDR3 DNA reads as TGTGCCAGCATCCCAAGCAGGGTTATGAACACTGAAGCTTTCTTT.

The chain carries TRBV30 and TRBJ1-6, with 8 bases identical to TRBD1. Germline-derived CDR1 and CDR2 are GTSNPN and SVGIG (reference sequence). CDR3 length: 13 amino acids. J lost 9 bases, V lost 6 bases, and 7 bases had no gene match. Here the CDR3 DNA reads TGTGCCTGCCCGGACAGGGAGAGTTCACCCCTCCACTTT. It specifies CACPDRESSPLHF. Full variable domain (missing parts from reference TRBV30 and TRBJ1-6): SQTIHQWPATLVQPVGSPLSLECTVEGTSNPNLYWYRQAAGRGLQLLFYSVGIGQISSEVPQNLSASRPQDRQFILSSKKLLLSDSGFYLCACPDRESSPLHFGNGTRLTVT.

Comments on this clone: The junction differs from germline at one of its ends, possibly a read error. This chain joins TRBV5-1 and TRBJ2-7; weak D call: TRBD2 (6 bases). This CDR3 spans 9 amino acids. The germline V gene encodes CDR1 SGHRS and CDR2 YFSETQ. CDR3 region: CASNRQGLF. The CDR3 nucleotides read TGCGCCAGCAACCGGCAGGGACTCTTC.

The V call is TRBV6-5, the J call TRBJ2-3; TRBD2 aligns across 9 bases. V was pared by 0 bases and J by 6 bases, with 7 bases of the junction left unmatched. This CDR3 has 16 amino acids. The germline V gene has CDR1 MNHEY and CDR2 SVGAGI. The CDR3 DNA follows: TGTGCCAGCAGTTACTCGACGGCGGGGGGGCCCGATACGCAGTATTTT. It translates to CASSYSTAGGPDTQYF.

This clone was counted between two and nine times. The rearrangement uses TRBV6-5 and TRBJ1-4, with D possibly TRBD1 on 6 matching bases. Looked up from germline, CDR1 is MNHEY and CDR2 is SVGAGI. The CDR3 sequence is 15 residues long. Trimming left V 0 bases short and J 4 bases short, with 9 bases between. The CDR3 is CASSYSQGSNEKLFF. In DNA, the CDR3 is TGTGCCAGCAGTTACTCCCAGGGGAGTAATGAAAAACTGTTTTTT.

The V call is TRBV2, the J call TRBJ2-1; TRBD2 agrees at 7 bases. With V trimmed by 6 bases and J by 7 bases, 12 bases remained unmatched. CDR1 and CDR2 (germline): SNHLY, FYNNEI. This CDR3 comprises 15 residues. CDR3 residues: CASSPREPGRNEQFF. In DNA, the CDR3 is TGTGCCAGCAGCCCGAGGGAGCCCGGGAGGAATGAGCAGTTCTTC.

The gene calls are TRBV27 and TRBJ1-2; 9 nucleotides agree with TRBD1. Germline V CDR1 and CDR2: MNHEY, SMNVEV (reference sequence). V dropped 5 bases and J dropped 3; count of bases not matched to a gene: 7. There are 15 residues in the CDR3. For the CDR3, the DNA is TGTGCCAGCAGTCCCGGGACAGGGAGCTACTATGGCTACACCTTC. Protein: CASSPGTGSYYGYTF.

This clone was detected only once. The V gene is TRBV6-5, the J gene TRBJ1-1; D perhaps matches TRBD1 (5 bases). The CDR3 is 13 amino acids. CDR1 is MNHEY, CDR2 SVGAGI, per germline. Trimming took 2 bases from V and 7 from J, leaving 11 bases between them. The DNA for the CDR3 is TGTGCCAGCAGTTACGGGGGGAAGAATGAAGCTTTCTTT. This translates into CASSYGGKNEAFF.